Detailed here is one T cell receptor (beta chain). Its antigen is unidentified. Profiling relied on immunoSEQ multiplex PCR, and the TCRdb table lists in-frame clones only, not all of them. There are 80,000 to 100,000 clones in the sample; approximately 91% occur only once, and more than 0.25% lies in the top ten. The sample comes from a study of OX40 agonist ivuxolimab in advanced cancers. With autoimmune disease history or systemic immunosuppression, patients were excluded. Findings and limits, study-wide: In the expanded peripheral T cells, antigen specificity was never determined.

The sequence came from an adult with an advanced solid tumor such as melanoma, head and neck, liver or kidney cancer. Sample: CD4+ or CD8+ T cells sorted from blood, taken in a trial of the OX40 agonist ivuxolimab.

The CDR3 nucleotides read TGCGCCAGCAGGCGACTAGCAGTAAATGAGCAGTTCTTC. Translating it yields CASRRLAVNEQFF. J is TRBJ2-1 and V is TRBV10-2, with 7 bases aligning to TRBD2. J gave up 7 bases and V 6 bases, and 6 bases lay outside the gene matches. The CDR3 has 13 residues. The germline V gene encodes CDR1 WSHSY and CDR2 SAAADI.